The clone carrying this T cell receptor beta chain was observed a handful of times. Its antigen is not known. Profiled with immunoSEQ multiplex PCR; TCRdb holds only in-frame clones, not every one. The sample yields about 16,000 clones, 70% to 80% seen once. The data stem from a study of somatic mutations in cytotoxic T cells in rheumatoid arthritis. CDR1 is MRHNA, CDR2 SNTAGT, per germline. The CDR3 has 14 amino acids. Trimming removed 4 bases from V and 3 bases from J, with 9 bases in between. Study-wide results and caveats: A significant difference in CD8+ T-cell clonality was not found between rheumatoid arthritis patients and age-matched healthy controls.

Positive selection using magnetic beads isolated the CD4+ and CD8+ cells (purity was checked by flow cytometry). The chain carries TRBV6-4 and TRBJ2-2; possible D gene TRBD1, 5 bases. The sequence derives from an adult with rheumatoid arthritis. The specimen sequenced was CD8+ T cells sorted from blood. CDR3 protein: CASSAQQDTGELFF. Here the CDR3 DNA reads TGTGCCAGCAGTGCCCAACAGGACACCGGGGAGCTGTTTTTT.